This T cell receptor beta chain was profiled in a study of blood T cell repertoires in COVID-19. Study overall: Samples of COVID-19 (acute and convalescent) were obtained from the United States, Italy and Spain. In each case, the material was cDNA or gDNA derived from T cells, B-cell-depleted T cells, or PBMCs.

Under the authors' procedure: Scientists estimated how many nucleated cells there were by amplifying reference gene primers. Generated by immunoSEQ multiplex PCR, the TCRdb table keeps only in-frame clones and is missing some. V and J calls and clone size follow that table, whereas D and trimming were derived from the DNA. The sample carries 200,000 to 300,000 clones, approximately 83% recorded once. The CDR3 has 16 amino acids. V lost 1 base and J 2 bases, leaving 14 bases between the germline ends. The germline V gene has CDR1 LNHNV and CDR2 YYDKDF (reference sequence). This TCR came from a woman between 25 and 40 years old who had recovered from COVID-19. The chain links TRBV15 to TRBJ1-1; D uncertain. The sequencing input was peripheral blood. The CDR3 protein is CATSRVRAGPNTEAFF. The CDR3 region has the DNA TGTGCCACCAGCAGAGTGCGGGCAGGACCTAACACTGAAGCTTTCTTT.